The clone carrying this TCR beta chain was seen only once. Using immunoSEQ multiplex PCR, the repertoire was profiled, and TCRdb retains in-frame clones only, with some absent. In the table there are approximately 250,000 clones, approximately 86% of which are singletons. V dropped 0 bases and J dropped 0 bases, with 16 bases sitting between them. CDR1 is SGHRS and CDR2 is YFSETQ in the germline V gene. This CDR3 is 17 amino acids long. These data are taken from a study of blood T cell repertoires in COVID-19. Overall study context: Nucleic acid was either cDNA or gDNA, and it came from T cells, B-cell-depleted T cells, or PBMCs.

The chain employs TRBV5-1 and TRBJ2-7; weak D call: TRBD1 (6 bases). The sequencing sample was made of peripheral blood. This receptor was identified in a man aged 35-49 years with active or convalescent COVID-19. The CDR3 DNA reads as TGCGCCAGCAGCTTGGGAACAGGGAAAACTCTCTCCTACGAGCAGTACTTC. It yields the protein CASSLGTGKTLSYEQYF.